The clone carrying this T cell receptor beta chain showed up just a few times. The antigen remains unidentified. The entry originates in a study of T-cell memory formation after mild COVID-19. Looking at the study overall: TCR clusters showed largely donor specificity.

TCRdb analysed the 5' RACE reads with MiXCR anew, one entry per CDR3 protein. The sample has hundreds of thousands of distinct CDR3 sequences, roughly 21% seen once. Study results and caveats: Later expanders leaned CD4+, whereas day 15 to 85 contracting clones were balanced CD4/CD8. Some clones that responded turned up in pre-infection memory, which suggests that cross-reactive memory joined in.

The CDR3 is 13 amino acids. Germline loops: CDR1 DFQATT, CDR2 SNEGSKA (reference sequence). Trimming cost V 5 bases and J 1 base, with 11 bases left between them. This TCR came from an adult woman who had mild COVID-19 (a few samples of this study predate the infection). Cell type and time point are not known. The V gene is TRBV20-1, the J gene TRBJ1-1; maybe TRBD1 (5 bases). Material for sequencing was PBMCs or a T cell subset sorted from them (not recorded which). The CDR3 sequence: CSALGLQNTEAFF. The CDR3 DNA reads TGCAGTGCTTTGGGACTCCAGAACACTGAAGCTTTCTTT.